This T cell receptor (beta chain) was identified during a study of cytotoxic CD8 clonotypes in ibrutinib-treated CLL. Study-level background: Of the patients, about 12 were relapsed/refractory, 15 treatment-naive and under 18 IGHV unmutated.

With respect to this clone: Its specificity is unknown.

Study-wide points: Against age-matched healthy donors, baseline clonality ran higher and tracked circulating CD8+ T-cell counts.

Depth targeted 1 in 200,000 to 1 in 1 million T cells, averaging approximately 9.9x coverage per clonotype. The method was immunoSEQ multiplex PCR; TCRdb's version includes in-frame clones alone and lacks a portion of them. The data show 250,000 or so clones, about three quarters seen once. CDR3 length: 13 amino acids. V was pared by 3 bases and J by 5 bases, with 3 bases of the junction left unmatched. Germline lookup yields CDR1 SQVTM and CDR2 ANQGSEA. The sequence derives from a human donor with chronic lymphocytic leukemia. The chain recombines TRBV29-1 with TRBJ1-1; 10 positions match TRBD1. The material sequenced was PBMCs, taken after 24 months of ibrutinib treatment. The DNA for the CDR3 is TGCAGCGTTGAGACAGGGGGCGGAACTGAAGCTTTCTTT. Translated, it gives CSVETGGGTEAFF.